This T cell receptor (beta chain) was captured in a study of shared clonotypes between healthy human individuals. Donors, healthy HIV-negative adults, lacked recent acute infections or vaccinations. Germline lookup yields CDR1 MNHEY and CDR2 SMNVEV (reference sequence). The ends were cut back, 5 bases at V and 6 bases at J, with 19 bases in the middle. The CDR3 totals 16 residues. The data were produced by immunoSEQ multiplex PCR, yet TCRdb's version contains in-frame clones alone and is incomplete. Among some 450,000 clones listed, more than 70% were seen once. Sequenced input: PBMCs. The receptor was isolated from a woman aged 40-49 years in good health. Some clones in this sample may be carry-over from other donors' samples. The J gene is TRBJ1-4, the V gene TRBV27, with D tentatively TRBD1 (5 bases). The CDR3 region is CASSPQRGREYEKLFF. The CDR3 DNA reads TGTGCCAGCAGTCCCCAACGGGGCAGGGAGTATGAAAAACTGTTTTTT.